Each of the 20 T cell receptor beta chains below was sequenced from the same sample in a study of blood T cell repertoires in COVID-19. TCRdb's table, derived via immunoSEQ multiplex PCR, lists solely in-frame clones and lacks some. The sample carries fewer than 400,000 clones, about nine tenths recorded once. Source material: PBMCs or T cells enriched from blood (not recorded which). The receptors were sampled from a man aged 30 to 45 who had recovered from COVID-19.

The chain uses TRBV3-1 (or the pseudogene TRBV3-2) and TRBJ1-2, with D possibly TRBD1 on 5 matching bases. CDR1 and CDR2 (germline): LGHDT, YNNKEL (reference sequence). This CDR3 is built from 14 residues. V dropped 1 base and J dropped 7 bases, with 13 bases sitting between them. CDR3 in DNA: TGTGCCAGCAGCCAAGGGGGGGGAAGACGTGGCTACACCTTC. Its translation: CASSQGGGRRGYTF.

The chain combines TRBV28 with TRBJ2-1; 11 bases fit TRBD2. With 2 bases clipped from V and 7 bases from J, the junction kept 4 bases outside the gene matches. Germline values: CDR1 MDHEN, CDR2 SYDVKM. The CDR3 loop spans 15 amino acids. CDR3 sequence (DNA): TGTGCCAGCAGTTTAGCACTAGCGGGGGAAAATGAGCAGTTCTTC. It yields the protein CASSLALAGENEQFF.

The chain combines TRBV12-3 or TRBV12-4 with TRBJ1-6; tentative D call: TRBD1 (6 bases). Trimming shortened V by 4 bases and J by 7 bases, and 8 bases separated the two germline ends. The CDR3 loop spans 13 amino acids. The CDR3 region is CASSYTGNSPLHF. In DNA, the CDR3 is TGTGCCAGCAGTTATACAGGGAATTCACCCCTCCACTTT.

The CDR3 DNA is TGTGCCAGCAGTGACCCTTCCCGGGACAGGGCCGACTCCTACGAGCAGTACTTC. Amino acid sequence: CASSDPSRDRADSYEQYF. The chain combines TRBV25-1 with TRBJ2-7, with 9 bases that match TRBD1. The V gene end was trimmed by 3 bases and the J gene end by 0 bases; junction bases not matched to a gene: 12. The germline gives CDR1 MGHDK, CDR2 SYGVNS. The CDR3 is made up of 18 amino acids.

The CDR3 coding sequence is TGTGCCAGCAGCCCCAGGGTAACCGGCACTGAAGCTTTCTTT. It specifies CASSPRVTGTEAFF. The V call is TRBV11-3, the J call TRBJ1-1; weak D call: TRBD1 (5 bases). This CDR3 comprises 14 residues. The germline V and J ends were trimmed by 5 bases and 4 bases, with 14 bases remaining between them. The germline V gene has CDR1 SGHNT and CDR2 YENEEA.

In this sample, this clone turned up once. The chain uses TRBV2 and TRBJ1-5, with D uncertain. V was clipped by 3 bases and J by 7 bases, with 13 bases between them. The CDR3 is made up of 14 amino acids. Germline V lookup: CDR1 SNHLY, CDR2 FYNNEI. CDR3 residues: CASSDIAREQPQHF. The CDR3 nucleotides are TGTGCCAGCAGTGACATAGCAAGGGAGCAGCCCCAGCATTTT.

The genes are TRBV9 and TRBJ1-1; TRBD1 matches at 10 bases. The V and J ends lost 3 bases and 6 bases, in that order; junction bases with no gene match: 5. Looked up from germline, CDR1 is SGDLS and CDR2 is YYNGEE. This CDR3 has 14 residues. The CDR3 DNA is TGTGCCAGCAGCGGAATGGACAGGGGGTCTGAAGCTTTCTTT. The encoded protein is CASSGMDRGSEAFF.

This chain joins TRBV9 and TRBJ2-3; a possible D gene is TRBD2 (5 bases). Trimming took off 0 bases at V and 3 bases at J, with 14 bases between the two ends. The CDR3 totals 16 residues. CDR1 and CDR2 from the germline V gene are SGDLS and YYNGEE. Written as DNA, the CDR3 is TGTGCCAGCAGCGTAGAGGGAGCTCGAGCGACAGATACGCAGTATTTT. Translation: CASSVEGARATDTQYF.

The rearrangement joins TRBV5-6 to TRBJ1-1; tentatively, D is TRBD1 (6 bases). V was clipped by 4 bases and J by 4 bases, with 20 bases between them. The CDR3 loop spans 16 amino acids. The germline V gene encodes CDR1 SGHDT and CDR2 YYEEEE. CDR3 nucleotides: TGTGCCAGCAGCGGGGACGCGGGGGCGAGAGTCACTGAAGCTTTCTTT. Protein sequence: CASSGDAGARVTEAFF.

V usage is TRBV28 and J usage is TRBJ2-7; TRBD1 aligns across 7 bases. The CDR3 extends over 15 amino acids. V gave up 4 bases and J gave up 2 bases; unmatched junction bases: 8. CDR1 is MDHEN, CDR2 SYDVKM, per germline. The CDR3: CASSSTGTAAYEQYF. The CDR3, as DNA: TGTGCCAGCAGTTCGACCGGGACAGCCGCCTACGAGCAGTACTTC.

The V gene is TRBV14, the J gene TRBJ2-3; D not certain. CDR3 length equals 13 residues. V lost 2 bases and J lost 6, with 9 bases in between. Per germline, CDR1 SGHDN and CDR2 FVKESK. The CDR3 loop reads CASSQQSRDTQYF. The CDR3 nucleotides read TGTGCCAGCAGCCAACAAAGCCGGGATACGCAGTATTTT.

The rearrangement joins TRBV21-1 to TRBJ2-7; whether TRBD2, the table's D call, matches the DNA was not checked. TRBV21-1 is recorded as a pseudogene. CDR3 size: 19 residues. CDR3 nucleotides: TGTGCCAGCAGCAAAGCGGGGTCAGCGGGTGGGAAGAATCCCTACGAGCAGTACTTC. Its protein is CASSKAGSAGGKNPYEQYF.

V usage is TRBV5-4 and J usage is TRBJ2-1, with 9 bases matching TRBD1. The CDR3 consists of 14 residues. J lost 9 bases, V lost 1 base, and 5 bases had no gene match. Germline CDR1 and CDR2: SGHNT and YYREEE (reference sequence). CDR3: CASSLTGTGIEQFF. The CDR3, as DNA: TGTGCCAGCAGCTTGACCGGGACAGGGATTGAGCAGTTCTTC.

The chain has TRBV5-1 and TRBJ2-5; 11 bases align to TRBD2. The CDR3 consists of 18 residues. With 0 bases clipped from V and 2 bases from J, the junction kept 9 bases outside the gene matches. Germline V gene data show CDR1 as SGHRS and CDR2 as YFSETQ. CDR3 coding DNA: TGCGCCAGCAGCTTGGGTGTCACTAGCGGGAGAGCGCAAGAGACCCAGTACTTC. It translates to CASSLGVTSGRAQETQYF.

Points on this clone: The junction departs from the called germline gene at one end, perhaps through a read error. The rearrangement joins TRBV7-7 to TRBJ2-2, with D possibly TRBD2 on 5 matching bases. The V gene's germline CDR1 is SSHAT and CDR2 FNYEAQ (reference sequence). The CDR3 loop spans 16 amino acids. CDR3 loop: CASSLSDYPLAGELFF. CDR3 bases: TGTGCTAGCAGCTTAAGTGACTACCCTTTGGCCGGGGAGCTGTTTTTT.

This rearrangement joins TRBV19 to TRBJ1-1, with D possibly TRBD1 on 5 matching bases. The CDR3 runs to 13 residues. Germline assignment: CDR1 LNHDA and CDR2 SQIVND (reference sequence). The ends were cut back, 5 bases at V and 2 bases at J, with 9 bases in the middle. The CDR3 nucleotides read TGTGCCAGTAGTGTCGGACAAAACACTGAAGCTTTCTTT. The encoded protein is CASSVGQNTEAFF. The whole variable domain, remainder taken from reference TRBV19 and TRBJ1-1, is DGGITQSPKYLFRKEGQNVTLSCEQNLNHDAMYWYRQDPGQGLRLIYYSQIVNDFQKGDIAEGYSVSREKKESFPLTVTSAQKNPTAFYLCASSVGQNTEAFFGQGTRLTVV.

The genes are TRBV2 and TRBJ1-2; D perhaps matches TRBD1 (6 bases). Germline CDR1 reads SNHLY; CDR2 reads FYNNEI. The germline V and J ends were trimmed by 7 bases and 5 bases, with 20 bases remaining between them. CDR3 size: 15 residues. The CDR3 is CASTEGRKGEYGYTF. The CDR3 coding sequence is TGTGCCAGCACCGAGGGGCGGAAGGGGGAGTATGGCTACACCTTC.

The J gene is TRBJ1-1, the V gene TRBV6-5; 7 nucleotides align to TRBD1. Germline V CDR1 and CDR2: MNHEY, SVGAGI. The CDR3 has 12 amino acids. V lost 7 bases to trimming and J lost 3 bases; unmatched junction nucleotides: 2. The CDR3: CASTTGDTEAFF. Here the CDR3 DNA reads TGTGCCAGCACTACAGGGGACACTGAAGCTTTCTTT.

The chain couples TRBV5-4 to TRBJ1-2, with D maybe TRBD1 (6 bases). The CDR3 loop spans 14 amino acids. The V gene lost 0 bases and the J gene lost 5 bases, with 11 bases spanning the gap. In germline, CDR1 is SGHNT, CDR2 YYREEE (reference sequence). The CDR3 DNA is TGTGCCAGCAGCTTGGGACAGGCCTTTTATGGCTACACCTTC. Its translation is CASSLGQAFYGYTF.

This clone has a single count. The chain combines TRBV5-6 with TRBJ2-3; maybe TRBD1 (6 bases). Trimming removed 0 bases at V and 0 bases at J, with 14 bases between. Germline V gene data show CDR1 as SGHDT and CDR2 as YYEEEE. CDR3 size: 17 residues. As DNA, the CDR3 is TGTGCCAGCAGCTTGGTGGCAGGGGTCCAGAGCACAGATACGCAGTATTTT. Its protein is CASSLVAGVQSTDTQYF. The whole variable domain, remainder taken from reference TRBV5-6 and TRBJ2-3, is DAGVTQSPTHLIKTRGQQVTLRCSPKSGHDTVSWYQQALGQGPQFIFQYYEEEERQRGNFPDRFSGHQFPNYSSELNVNALLLGDSALYLCASSLVAGVQSTDTQYFGPGTRLTVL.